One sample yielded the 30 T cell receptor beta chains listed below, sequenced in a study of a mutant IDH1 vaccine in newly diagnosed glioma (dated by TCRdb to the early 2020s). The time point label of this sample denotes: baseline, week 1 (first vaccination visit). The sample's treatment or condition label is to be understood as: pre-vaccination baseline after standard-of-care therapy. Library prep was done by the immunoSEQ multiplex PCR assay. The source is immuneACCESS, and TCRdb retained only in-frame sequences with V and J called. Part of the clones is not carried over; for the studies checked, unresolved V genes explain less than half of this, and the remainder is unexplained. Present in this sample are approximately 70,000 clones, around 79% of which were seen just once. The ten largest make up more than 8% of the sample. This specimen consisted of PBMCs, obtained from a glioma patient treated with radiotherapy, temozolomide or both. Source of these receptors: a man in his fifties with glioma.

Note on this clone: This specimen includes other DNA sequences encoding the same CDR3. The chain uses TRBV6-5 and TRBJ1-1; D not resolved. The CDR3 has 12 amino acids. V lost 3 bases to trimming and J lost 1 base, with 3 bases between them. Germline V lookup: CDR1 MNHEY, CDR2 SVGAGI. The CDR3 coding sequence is TGTGCCAGCAGTTATAGGAACACTGAAGCTTTCTTT. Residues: CASSYRNTEAFF.

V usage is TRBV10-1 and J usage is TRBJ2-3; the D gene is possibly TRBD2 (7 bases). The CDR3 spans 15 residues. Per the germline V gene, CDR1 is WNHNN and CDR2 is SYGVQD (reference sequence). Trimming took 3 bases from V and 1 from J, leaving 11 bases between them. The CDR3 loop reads CASSETGGRTDTQYF. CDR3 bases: TGCGCCAGCAGTGAAACGGGGGGCCGCACAGATACGCAGTATTTT.

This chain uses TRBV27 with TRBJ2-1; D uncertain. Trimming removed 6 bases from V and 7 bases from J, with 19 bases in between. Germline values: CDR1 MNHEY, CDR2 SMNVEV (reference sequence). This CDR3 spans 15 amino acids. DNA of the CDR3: TGTGCCAGCAGAGCCTTTGTAGACAAAGGGAATGAGCAGTTCTTC. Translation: CASRAFVDKGNEQFF.

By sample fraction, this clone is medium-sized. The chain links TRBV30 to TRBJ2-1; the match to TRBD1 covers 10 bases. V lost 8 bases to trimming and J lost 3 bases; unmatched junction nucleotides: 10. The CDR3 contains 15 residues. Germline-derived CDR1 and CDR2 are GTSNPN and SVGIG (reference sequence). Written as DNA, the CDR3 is TGTGCCCAACCAGCCGGGACAGGGGACTACAATGAGCAGTTCTTC. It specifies CAQPAGTGDYNEQFF.

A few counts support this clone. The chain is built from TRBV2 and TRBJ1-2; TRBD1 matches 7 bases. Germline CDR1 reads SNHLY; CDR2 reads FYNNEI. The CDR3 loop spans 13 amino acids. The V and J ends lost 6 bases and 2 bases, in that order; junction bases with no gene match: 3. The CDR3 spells CASRRGQNYGYTF. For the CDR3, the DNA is TGTGCCAGCAGGCGGGGACAGAACTATGGCTACACCTTC. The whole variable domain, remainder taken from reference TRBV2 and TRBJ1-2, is EPEVTQTPSHQVTQMGQEVILRCVPISNHLYFYWYRQILGQKVEFLVSFYNNEISEKSEIFDDQFSVERPDGSNFTLKIRSTKLEDSAMYFCASRRGQNYGYTFGSGTRLTVV.

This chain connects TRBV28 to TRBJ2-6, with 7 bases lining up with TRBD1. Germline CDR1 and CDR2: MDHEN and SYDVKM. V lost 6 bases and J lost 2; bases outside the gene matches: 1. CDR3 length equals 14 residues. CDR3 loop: CASSGTAGANVLTF. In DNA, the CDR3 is TGTGCCAGCAGCGGGACAGCTGGGGCCAACGTCCTGACTTTC.

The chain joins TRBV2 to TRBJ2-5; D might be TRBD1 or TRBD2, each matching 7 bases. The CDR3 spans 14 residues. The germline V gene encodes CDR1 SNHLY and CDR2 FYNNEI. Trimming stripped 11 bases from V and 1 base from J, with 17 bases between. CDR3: CARQGGAFQETQYF. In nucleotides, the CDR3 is TGTGCCCGGCAGGGGGGGGCCTTCCAAGAGACCCAGTACTTC. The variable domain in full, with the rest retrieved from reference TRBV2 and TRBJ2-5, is EPEVTQTPSHQVTQMGQEVILRCVPISNHLYFYWYRQILGQKVEFLVSFYNNEISEKSEIFDDQFSVERPDGSNFTLKIRSTKLEDSAMYFCARQGGAFQETQYFGPGTRLLVL.

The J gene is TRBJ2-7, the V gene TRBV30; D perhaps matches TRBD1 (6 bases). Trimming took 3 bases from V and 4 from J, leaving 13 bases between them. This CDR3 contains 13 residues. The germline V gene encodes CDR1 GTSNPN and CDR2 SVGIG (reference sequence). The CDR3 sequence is CAWSRTGLYEQYF. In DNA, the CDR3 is TGTGCCTGGAGCAGAACAGGGTTATACGAGCAGTACTTC.

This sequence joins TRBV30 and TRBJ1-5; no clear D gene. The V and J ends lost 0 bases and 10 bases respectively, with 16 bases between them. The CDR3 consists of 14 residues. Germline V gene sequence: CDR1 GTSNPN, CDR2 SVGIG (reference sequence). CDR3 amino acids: CAWSVGSSVNPQHF. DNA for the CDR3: TGTGCCTGGAGTGTGGGCAGCTCGGTGAATCCCCAGCATTTT.

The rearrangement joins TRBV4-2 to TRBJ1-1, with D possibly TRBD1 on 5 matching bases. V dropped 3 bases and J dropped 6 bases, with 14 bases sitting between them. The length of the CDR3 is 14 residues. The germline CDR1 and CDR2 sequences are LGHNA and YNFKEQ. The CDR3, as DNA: TGTGCCAGCAGCCAGGTAGGGTCGGGGGCTGAAGCTTTCTTT. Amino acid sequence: CASSQVGSGAEAFF.

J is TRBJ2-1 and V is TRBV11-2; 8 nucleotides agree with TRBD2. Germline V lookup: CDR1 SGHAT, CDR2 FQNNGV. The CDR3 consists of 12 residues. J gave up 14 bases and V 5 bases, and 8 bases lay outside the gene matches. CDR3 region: CASSHQRGSEFF. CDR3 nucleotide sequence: TGTGCCAGCAGCCATCAGCGGGGGTCAGAGTTCTTC.

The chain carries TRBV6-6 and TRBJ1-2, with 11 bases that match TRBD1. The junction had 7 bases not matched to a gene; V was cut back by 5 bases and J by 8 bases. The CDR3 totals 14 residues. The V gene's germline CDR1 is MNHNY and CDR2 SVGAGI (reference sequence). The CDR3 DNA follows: TGTGCCAGCAGTCCCGGACAGGGGGCGGGCGGCTACACCTTC. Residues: CASSPGQGAGGYTF.

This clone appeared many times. The CDR3, as DNA: TGTGCCAGCAGCTTAGCCCCTAGCGGGGGTTTCTACGAGCAGTACTTC. Amino acids: CASSLAPSGGFYEQYF. J is TRBJ2-7 and V is TRBV11-2; TRBD2 aligns across 10 bases. This CDR3 spans 16 amino acids. Trimming removed 1 base from V and 3 bases from J; junction bases left unmatched: 6. Germline V CDR1 and CDR2: SGHAT, FQNNGV.

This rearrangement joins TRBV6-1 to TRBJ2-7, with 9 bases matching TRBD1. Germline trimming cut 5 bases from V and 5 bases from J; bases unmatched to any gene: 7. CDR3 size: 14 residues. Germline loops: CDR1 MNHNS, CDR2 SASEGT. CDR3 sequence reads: CASSKGQGLNEQYF. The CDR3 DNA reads TGTGCCAGCAGTAAAGGACAGGGGCTGAACGAGCAGTACTTC.

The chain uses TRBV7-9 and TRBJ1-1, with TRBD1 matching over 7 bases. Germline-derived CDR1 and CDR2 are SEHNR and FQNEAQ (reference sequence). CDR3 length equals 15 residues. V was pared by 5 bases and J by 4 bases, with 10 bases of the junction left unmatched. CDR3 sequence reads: CASSHRRQGATEAFF. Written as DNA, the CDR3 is TGTGCCAGCAGCCACAGGAGACAGGGAGCCACTGAAGCTTTCTTT.

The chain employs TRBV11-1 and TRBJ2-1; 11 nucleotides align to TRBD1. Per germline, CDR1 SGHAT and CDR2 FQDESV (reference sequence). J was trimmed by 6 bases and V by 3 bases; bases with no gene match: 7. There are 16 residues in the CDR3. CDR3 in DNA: TGTGCCAGCAGCTTCGGACAGGGGGCGTCGGCCAATGAGCAGTTCTTC. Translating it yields CASSFGQGASANEQFF. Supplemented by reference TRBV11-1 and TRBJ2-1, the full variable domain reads EAEVAQSPRYKITEKSQAVAFWCDPISGHATLYWYRQILGQGPELLVQFQDESVVDDSQLPKDRFSAERLKGVDSTLKIQPAELGDSAMYLCASSFGQGASANEQFFGPGTRLTVL.

CDR3: CASSVGGRTNTEAFF. For the CDR3, the DNA is TGTGCCAGCAGCGTAGGGGGCAGAACGAACACTGAAGCTTTCTTT. The chain links TRBV9 to TRBJ1-1; D possibly corresponds to TRBD1 (5 bases). V was pared by 0 bases and J by 1 base, with 10 bases between. This CDR3 has 15 residues. From germline, CDR1 is SGDLS and CDR2 YYNGEE.

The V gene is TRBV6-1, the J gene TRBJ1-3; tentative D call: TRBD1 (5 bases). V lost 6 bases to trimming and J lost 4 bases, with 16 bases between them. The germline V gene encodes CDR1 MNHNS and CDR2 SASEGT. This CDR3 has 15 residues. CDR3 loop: CASRLGPTGGNTIYF. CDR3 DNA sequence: TGTGCCAGCAGGTTGGGACCGACCGGGGGAAACACCATATATTTT.

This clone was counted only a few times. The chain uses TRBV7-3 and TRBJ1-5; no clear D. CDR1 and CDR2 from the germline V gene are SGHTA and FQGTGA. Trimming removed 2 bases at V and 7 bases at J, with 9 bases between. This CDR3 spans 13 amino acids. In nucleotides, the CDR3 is TGTGCCAGCAGCTTAGGGCCCGGACAGCCCCAGCATTTT. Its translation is CASSLGPGQPQHF.

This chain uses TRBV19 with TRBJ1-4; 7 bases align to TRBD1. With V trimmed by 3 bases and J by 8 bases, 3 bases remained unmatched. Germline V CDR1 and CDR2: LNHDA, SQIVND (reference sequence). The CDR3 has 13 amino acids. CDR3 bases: TGTGCCAGTAGTATTATGACAGGGGAAAAACTGTTTTTT. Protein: CASSIMTGEKLFF. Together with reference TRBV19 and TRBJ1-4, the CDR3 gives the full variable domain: DGGITQSPKYLFRKEGQNVTLSCEQNLNHDAMYWYRQDPGQGLRLIYYSQIVNDFQKGDIAEGYSVSREKKESFPLTVTSAQKNPTAFYLCASSIMTGEKLFFGSGTQLSVL.

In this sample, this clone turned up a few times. CDR3 in DNA: TGTGCCAGCAGTGCCGGGAGCACAGATACGCAGTATTTT. It yields the protein CASSAGSTDTQYF. The gene calls are TRBV6-4 and TRBJ2-3; D remains unclear. Germline CDR1 reads MRHNA; CDR2 reads SNTAGT. V was cut by 4 bases and J by 0 bases, with 5 bases left in between. The CDR3 contains 13 residues.

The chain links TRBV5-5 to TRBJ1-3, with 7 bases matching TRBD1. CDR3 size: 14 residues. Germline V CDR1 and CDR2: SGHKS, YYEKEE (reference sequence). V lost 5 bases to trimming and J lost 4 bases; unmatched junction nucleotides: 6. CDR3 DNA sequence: TGTGCCAGCAGTCAAACAGGGGTAGGAAACACCATATATTTT. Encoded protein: CASSQTGVGNTIYF.

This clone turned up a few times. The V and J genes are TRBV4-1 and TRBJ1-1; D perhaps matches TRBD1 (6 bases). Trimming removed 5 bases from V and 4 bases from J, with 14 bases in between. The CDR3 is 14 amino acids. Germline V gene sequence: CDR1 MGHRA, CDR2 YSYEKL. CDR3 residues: CASSYSGAGTEAFF. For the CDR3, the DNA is TGCGCCAGCAGCTATTCAGGGGCCGGCACTGAAGCTTTCTTT.

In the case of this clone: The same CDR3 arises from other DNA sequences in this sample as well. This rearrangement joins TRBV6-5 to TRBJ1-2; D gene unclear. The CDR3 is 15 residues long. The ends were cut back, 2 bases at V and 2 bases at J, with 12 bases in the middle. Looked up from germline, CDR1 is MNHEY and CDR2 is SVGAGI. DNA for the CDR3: TGTGCCAGCAGTTACGACCCTGCTCAGAACTATGGCTACACCTTC. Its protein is CASSYDPAQNYGYTF.

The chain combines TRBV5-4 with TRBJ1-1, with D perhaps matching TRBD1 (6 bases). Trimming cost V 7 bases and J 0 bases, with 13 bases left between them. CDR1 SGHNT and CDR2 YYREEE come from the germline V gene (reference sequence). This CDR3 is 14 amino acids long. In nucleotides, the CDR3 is TGTGCCAGCCAAAACAGGGATTTGAACACTGAAGCTTTCTTT. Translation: CASQNRDLNTEAFF. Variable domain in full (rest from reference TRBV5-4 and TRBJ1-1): ETGVTQSPTHLIKTRGQQVTLRCSSQSGHNTVSWYQQALGQGPQFIFQYYREEENGRGNFPPRFSGLQFPNYSSELNVNALELDDSALYLCASQNRDLNTEAFFGQGTRLTVV.

The chain's CDR3 is CASSPQTGYNYGYTF. The CDR3 region has the DNA TGTGCCAGCAGCCCCCAGACAGGGTATAACTATGGCTACACCTTC. This rearrangement joins TRBV9 to TRBJ1-2; TRBD1 aligns across 7 bases. J was trimmed by 1 base and V by 4 bases; bases with no gene match: 7. The CDR3 loop spans 15 amino acids. Per the germline V gene, CDR1 is SGDLS and CDR2 is YYNGEE. Full variable domain (rest looked up from reference TRBV9 and TRBJ1-2): DSGVTQTPKHLITATGQRVTLRCSPRSGDLSVYWYQQSLDQGLQFLIQYYNGEERAKGNILERFSAQQFPDLHSELNLSSLELGDSALYFCASSPQTGYNYGYTFGSGTRLTVV.

This chain's CDR3 is CASSLGVNEQFF. The CDR3 DNA is TGTGCCAGCAGCTTAGGAGTGAATGAGCAGTTCTTC. The chain links TRBV5-4 to TRBJ2-1, with unresolved D. Germline values: CDR1 SGHNT, CDR2 YYREEE (reference sequence). Trimming shortened V by 2 bases and J by 7 bases, and 7 bases separated the two germline ends. The length of the CDR3 is 12 residues.

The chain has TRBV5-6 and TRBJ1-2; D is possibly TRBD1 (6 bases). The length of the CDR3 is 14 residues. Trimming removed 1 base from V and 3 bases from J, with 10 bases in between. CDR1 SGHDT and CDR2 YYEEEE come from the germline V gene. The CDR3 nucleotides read TGTGCCAGCAGCTTGAGAGGGGGAGACTATGGCTACACCTTC. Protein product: CASSLRGGDYGYTF.

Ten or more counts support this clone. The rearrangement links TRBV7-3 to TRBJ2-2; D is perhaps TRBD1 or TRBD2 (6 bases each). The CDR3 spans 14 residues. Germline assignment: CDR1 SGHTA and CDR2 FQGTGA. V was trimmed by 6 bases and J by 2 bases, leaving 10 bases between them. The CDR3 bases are TGTGCCAGCAGACAGGGACTTAACACCGGGGAGCTGTTTTTT. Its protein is CASRQGLNTGELFF.

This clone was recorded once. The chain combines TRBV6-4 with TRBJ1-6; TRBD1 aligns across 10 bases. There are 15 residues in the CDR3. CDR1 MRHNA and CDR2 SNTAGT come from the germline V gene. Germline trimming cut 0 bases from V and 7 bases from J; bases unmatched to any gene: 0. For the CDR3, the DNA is TGTGCCAGCAGTGACTCGACAGGGGGCAATTCACCCCTCCACTTT. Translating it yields CASSDSTGGNSPLHF.